These T cell receptor beta chains were read from a single sample in a study of identical twins. Each CDR3 protein gets one entry after TCRdb re-called the 5' RACE reads with MiXCR. The sample holds 600,000 to 700,000 distinct CDR3 sequences, roughly 20% seen once. The same data also contributed to another study, on T cells expressing NK-cell markers.

Sample: PBMCs. All receptors come from a woman aged 18-35 years in good health. Both conserved end residues are part of each CDR3. The order of the fields is V gene, clone size, J gene, CDR3 protein. Size is stated for part of the rows, as once, few or many counts, or as a class when the clone is expanded.

>TRBV9|few|TRBJ2-2
CASSYTSGRATGELFF
>TRBV5-5|.|TRBJ1-2
CASSFRPRVIYGYTF
>TRBV4-1|few|TRBJ2-1
CASSQSGTSGGPKSSYNEQFF
>TRBV7-9|many|TRBJ2-1
CASTLGTTPTDEEQFF
>TRBV15|.|TRBJ2-1
CATSRDRTGAYEQFF
>TRBV20-1|.|TRBJ2-7
CSAIETTYYEQYF
>TRBV15|.|TRBJ1-6
CATSRGPLSGSPLHF
>TRBV15|few|TRBJ1-4
CATSRHRDEKLFF
>TRBV11-2|.|TRBJ2-7
CASSLEGGLPYEQYF
>TRBV3-1|.|TRBJ2-1
CASSHNAVNEQFF
>TRBV20-1|once|TRBJ2-3
CSARGLAGYTDTQYF
>TRBV6-1|few|TRBJ2-7
CASSDRELTYEQYF
>TRBV20-1|.|TRBJ2-1
CSARQGGNNEQFF
>TRBV20-1|.|TRBJ1-1
CSALLTGVDTEAFF
>TRBV12-3/TRBV12-4|few|TRBJ2-1
CASTVPGPLSSYNEQFF
>TRBV20-1|few|TRBJ1-1
CSASDRGGRYGEAFF
>TRBV12-3/TRBV12-4|.|TRBJ1-5
CASSWDRGPHQPQHF
>TRBV10-3|few|TRBJ2-5
CAISGGAQETQYF
>TRBV20-1|few|TRBJ2-3
CSARQPGGTDTQYF
>TRBV14|.|TRBJ2-1
CASSQDYRIATGKENEQFF
>TRBV6-2/TRBV6-3|few|TRBJ2-1
CASSLGDAAYNEQFF
>TRBV5-1|few|TRBJ1-1
CASSLGGQATEAFF
>TRBV20-1|.|TRBJ2-5
CSALGPRETQYF
>TRBV27|many|TRBJ1-2
CASSSTGQVLNYGYTF
>TRBV5-1|.|TRBJ2-3
CASSLAFAGTAFTDTQYF
>TRBV9|.|TRBJ2-7
CASSVSGSYHEQYF
>TRBV29-1|many|TRBJ1-2
CSVGQGLGGYTF
>TRBV12-3/TRBV12-4|many|TRBJ2-7
CASSLAGGSEQYF
>TRBV13|.|TRBJ2-7
CASSSTPGRGYYEQYF
>TRBV12-3/TRBV12-4|.|TRBJ2-2
CASSYPAFAGELFF
>TRBV20-1|.|TRBJ2-3
CSAPGVTDTQYF
>TRBV5-5|.|TRBJ1-6
CASSYGQGESPLHF
>TRBV4-3|.|TRBJ2-1
CASSLRGGRGISNEQFF
>TRBV4-3|few|TRBJ2-5
CASSRTTGTVETQYF
>TRBV9|.|TRBJ1-2
CASSPTTDNYGYTF
>TRBV20-1|few|TRBJ2-5
CSASTGGTQYF
>TRBV5-6|many|TRBJ1-2
CASSYRGRDYGYTF
>TRBV9|.|TRBJ2-5
CASSVGPAETQYF
>TRBV15|.|TRBJ2-5
CATSSANRETQYF
>TRBV7-2|many|TRBJ2-6
CASRSARSSGANVLTF
>TRBV7-9|many|TRBJ2-7
CASSLVSGPYEQYF
>TRBV12-3/TRBV12-4|many|TRBJ2-1
CASSLSFARDEQFF
>TRBV2|many|TRBJ2-5
CASSTTLSGRETQYF
>TRBV15|.|TRBJ2-7
CATSLPSSQGAPYEQYF
>TRBV29-1|.|TRBJ1-4
CSVPGGSGATNEKLFF
>TRBV12-3/TRBV12-4|few|TRBJ2-7
CASAIHSRGGYEQYF
>TRBV12-3/TRBV12-4|.|TRBJ2-1
CASTTSGTGGYNEQFF
>TRBV29-1|few|TRBJ2-3
CSVARTKSTDTQYF
>TRBV11-2|.|TRBJ2-5
CASSLYGAGGQETQYF
>TRBV18|few|TRBJ1-2
CASSPAVGDYGYTF
>TRBV15|.|TRBJ2-7
CATSRDPGQGYYEQYF
>TRBV18|.|TRBJ2-1
CASSPIPGDHYNEQFF
>TRBV20-1|many|TRBJ2-5
CSGRKQGIKETQYF
>TRBV12-3/TRBV12-4|.|TRBJ1-2
CASSLEVELFGYTF
>TRBV11-2|many|TRBJ2-1
CASSLALDPSNEQFF
>TRBV7-2|.|TRBJ2-7
CASSLGLALDEQYF
>TRBV5-5|.|TRBJ2-1
CASSFHLNNEQFF
>TRBV11-2|.|TRBJ1-2
CASSLVAQGLLANYGYTF
>TRBV30|many|TRBJ2-5
CAWSVFLGETQYF
>TRBV20-1|few|TRBJ2-1
CSALRLAGAPDEQFF